The entry below gives a single T cell receptor beta chain sequence along with its context. These data originate in a study of blood T cell repertoires in COVID-19. Overall study context: Acute-phase and convalescent COVID-19 samples originated in the United States, Italy and Spain.

V lost 4 bases and J 6 bases, leaving 7 bases between the germline ends. The CDR3 consists of 12 residues. Germline assignment: CDR1 MRHNA and CDR2 SNTAGT. Source study methods: The authors estimated nucleated cell counts from reference gene primer amplification. Profiled with immunoSEQ multiplex PCR; TCRdb holds only in-frame clones, not every one. From that table come the V and J calls and clone size; the DNA was used to work out D and trimming. Among some 150,000 clones listed, roughly 85% were seen once. The V call is TRBV6-4, the J call TRBJ2-4; tentatively, D is TRBD2 (5 bases). The source is a man in his forties or fifties with acute or convalescent COVID-19. Sequenced material: peripheral blood. DNA of the CDR3: TGTGCCAGCAGTGGCGGAGGAAACATTCAGTACTTC. Translation gives CASSGGGNIQYF.